The 9 T cell receptor beta chains listed next were all sequenced from one sample in a study of blood T cell repertoires in COVID-19. Libraries were prepared by immunoSEQ multiplex PCR; TCRdb keeps only in-frame clonotypes and omits some of them. This table has roughly 200,000 clones, 89% appearing once. Sequencing input: PBMCs or T cells enriched from blood (not recorded which). The receptors come from a woman between 40 and 50 years old with acute COVID-19.

The chain is built from TRBV4-1 and TRBJ2-1; tentatively, D is TRBD1 (5 bases). This CDR3 comprises 14 residues. The germline gives CDR1 MGHRA, CDR2 YSYEKL. Deletions cut 6 bases from V and 5 bases from J, with 14 bases between. CDR3 sequence: CASSKREGDNEQFF. The CDR3 DNA sequence: TGCGCCAGCAGTAAACGCGAAGGGGACAATGAGCAGTTCTTC.

CDR3 loop: CASSREVAGKVSYEQYF. The CDR3 DNA reads as TGTGCCAGCAGCCGTGAGGTAGCGGGGAAAGTCTCCTACGAGCAGTACTTC. This chain uses TRBV5-6 with TRBJ2-7; 8 positions match TRBD2. Germline CDR1 and CDR2: SGHDT and YYEEEE. The CDR3 extends over 17 amino acids. V lost 4 bases to trimming and J lost 0 bases; unmatched junction nucleotides: 12.

The chain has TRBV7-3 and TRBJ2-2; D is perhaps TRBD2 (5 bases). V was clipped by 3 bases and J by 5 bases, with 13 bases between them. CDR3 length: 15 residues. From germline, CDR1 is SGHTA and CDR2 FQGTGA. CDR3 nucleotide sequence: TGTGCCAGCAGCTTGGGTACTAGTAGTACCGGGGAGCTGTTTTTT. This gives the protein CASSLGTSSTGELFF.

The chain has TRBV9 and TRBJ2-3; TRBD1 might be the D (6 bases). V was clipped by 3 bases and J by 11 bases, with 10 bases between them. This CDR3 is 11 amino acids long. The germline V gene has CDR1 SGDLS and CDR2 YYNGEE. For the CDR3, the DNA is TGTGCCAGCAGCGAAGTACAGGGGCAGTATTTT. Amino acid sequence: CASSEVQGQYF.

This chain links TRBV18 with TRBJ1-4; D possibly corresponds to TRBD1 (5 bases). Trimming pared 5 bases from V and 8 bases from J, leaving 12 bases between. CDR3 length: 13 residues. Germline V CDR1 and CDR2: KGHSH, LQKENI. Here the CDR3 reads CASSSWTTEKLFF. In DNA, the CDR3 is TGTGCCAGCTCATCTTGGACAACCGAAAAACTGTTTTTT.

The rearrangement joins TRBV5-6 to TRBJ2-7; 10 bases line up with TRBD1. The CDR3 contains 14 residues. J was trimmed by 2 bases and V by 4 bases; bases with no gene match: 3. Per the germline V gene, CDR1 is SGHDT and CDR2 is YYEEEE. The DNA for the CDR3 is TGTGCCAGCAGCCTCGGACAGGGGGCCTACGAGCAGTACTTC. This codes for CASSLGQGAYEQYF.

This chain connects TRBV5-8 to TRBJ1-3; D not resolved. Trimming took off 2 bases at V and 0 bases at J, with 12 bases between the two ends. From germline, CDR1 is SGHTS and CDR2 YDEGEE. The CDR3 consists of 16 residues. The CDR3 loop is CASSFQTLSSGNTIYF. The CDR3 region has the DNA TGTGCCAGCAGCTTTCAGACACTTAGCTCTGGAAACACCATATATTTT.

This chain connects TRBV4-3 to TRBJ2-5; 7 bases fit TRBD2. Trimming removed 2 bases from V and 2 bases from J; junction bases left unmatched: 2. Germline assignment: CDR1 LGHNA and CDR2 YSLEER. This CDR3 has 14 amino acids. CDR3 DNA sequence: TGCGCCAGCAGCCAAACGGGGGGTCAAGAGACCCAGTACTTC. It translates to CASSQTGGQETQYF.

The J gene is TRBJ1-2, the V gene TRBV11-2; TRBD1 matches at 8 bases. The germline V gene encodes CDR1 SGHAT and CDR2 FQNNGV. The trim removed 5 bases at V and 6 bases at J, leaving 11 bases unmatched. The CDR3 length is 15 residues. CDR3 sequence reads: CASSPTVDRGHGYTF. Here the CDR3 DNA reads TGTGCCAGCAGCCCCACCGTCGACAGGGGCCATGGCTACACCTTC.